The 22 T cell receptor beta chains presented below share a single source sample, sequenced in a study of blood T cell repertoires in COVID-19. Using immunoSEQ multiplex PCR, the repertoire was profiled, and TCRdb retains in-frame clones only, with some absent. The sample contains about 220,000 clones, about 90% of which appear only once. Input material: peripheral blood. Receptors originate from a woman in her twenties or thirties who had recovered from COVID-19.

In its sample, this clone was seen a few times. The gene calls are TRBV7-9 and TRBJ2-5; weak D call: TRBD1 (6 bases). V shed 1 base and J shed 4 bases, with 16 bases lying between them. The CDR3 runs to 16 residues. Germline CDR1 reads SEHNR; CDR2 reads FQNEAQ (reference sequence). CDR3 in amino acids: CASSLVLGTPIETQYF. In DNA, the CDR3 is TGTGCCAGCAGCTTAGTATTAGGGACACCGATAGAGACCCAGTACTTC.

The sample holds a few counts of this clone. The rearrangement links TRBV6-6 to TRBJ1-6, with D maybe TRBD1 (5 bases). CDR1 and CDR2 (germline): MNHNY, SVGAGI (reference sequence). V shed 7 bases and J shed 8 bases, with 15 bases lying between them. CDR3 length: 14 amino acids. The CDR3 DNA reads TGTGCCAGCAACCTGAGGGGAGGGGATTCACCCCTCCACTTT. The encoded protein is CASNLRGGDSPLHF.

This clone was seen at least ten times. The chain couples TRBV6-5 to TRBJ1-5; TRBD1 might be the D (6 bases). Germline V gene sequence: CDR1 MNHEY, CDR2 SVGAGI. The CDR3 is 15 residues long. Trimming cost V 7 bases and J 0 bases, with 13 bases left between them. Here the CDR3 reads CASKGDHYSNQPQHF. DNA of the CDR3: TGTGCCAGCAAGGGGGACCACTATAGCAATCAGCCCCAGCATTTT.

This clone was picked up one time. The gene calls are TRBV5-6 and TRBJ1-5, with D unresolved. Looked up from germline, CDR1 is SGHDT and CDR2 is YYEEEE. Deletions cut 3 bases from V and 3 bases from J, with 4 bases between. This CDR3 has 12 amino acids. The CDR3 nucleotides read TGTGCCAGCAGCTCCTTCAATCAGCCCCAGCATTTT. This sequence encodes CASSSFNQPQHF.

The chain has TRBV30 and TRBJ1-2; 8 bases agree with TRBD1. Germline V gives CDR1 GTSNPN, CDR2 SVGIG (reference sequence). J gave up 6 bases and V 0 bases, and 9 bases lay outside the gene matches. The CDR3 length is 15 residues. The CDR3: CAWSVPEQGVHGYTF. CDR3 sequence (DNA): TGTGCCTGGAGTGTACCTGAACAGGGGGTCCATGGCTACACCTTC. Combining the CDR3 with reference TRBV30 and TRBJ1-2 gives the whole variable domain SQTIHQWPATLVQPVGSPLSLECTVEGTSNPNLYWYRQAAGRGLQLLFYSVGIGQISSEVPQNLSASRPQDRQFILSSKKLLLSDSGFYLCAWSVPEQGVHGYTFGSGTRLTVV.

CDR3: CSVRNGGGYTF. The DNA for the CDR3 is TGCAGCGTACGGAACGGGGGAGGCTACACCTTC. J is TRBJ1-2 and V is TRBV29-1; D might be TRBD1 (5 bases). The CDR3 consists of 11 residues. Looked up from germline, CDR1 is SQVTM and CDR2 is ANQGSEA. Trimming cost V 6 bases and J 8 bases, with 13 bases left between them.

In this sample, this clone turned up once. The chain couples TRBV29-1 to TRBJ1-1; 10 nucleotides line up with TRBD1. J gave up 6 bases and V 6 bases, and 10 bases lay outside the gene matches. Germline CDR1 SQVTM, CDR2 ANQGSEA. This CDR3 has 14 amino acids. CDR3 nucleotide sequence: TGCAGCGTGGCTAGGACAGGGGGTAAGTCTGAAGCTTTCTTT. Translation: CSVARTGGKSEAFF.

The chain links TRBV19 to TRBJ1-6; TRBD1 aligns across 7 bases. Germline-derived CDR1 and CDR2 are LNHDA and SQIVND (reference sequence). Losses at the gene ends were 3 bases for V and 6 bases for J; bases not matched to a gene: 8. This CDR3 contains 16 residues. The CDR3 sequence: CASSISPAGGNSPLHF. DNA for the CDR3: TGTGCCAGTAGTATTTCGCCGGCAGGGGGTAATTCACCCCTCCACTTT.

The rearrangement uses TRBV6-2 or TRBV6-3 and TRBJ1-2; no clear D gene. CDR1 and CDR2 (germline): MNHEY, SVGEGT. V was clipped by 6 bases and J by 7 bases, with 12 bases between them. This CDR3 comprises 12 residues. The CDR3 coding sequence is TGTGCCAGCAGCCGTCCGGGAGTTGGCTACACCTTC. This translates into CASSRPGVGYTF.

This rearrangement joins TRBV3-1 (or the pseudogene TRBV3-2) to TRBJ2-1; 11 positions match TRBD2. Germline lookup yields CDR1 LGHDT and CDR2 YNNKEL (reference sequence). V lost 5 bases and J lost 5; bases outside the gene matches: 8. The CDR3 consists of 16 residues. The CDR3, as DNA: TGTGCCAGCAGCTTGTGGCCTAGCGGGGGGAACAATGAGCAGTTCTTC. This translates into CASSLWPSGGNNEQFF.

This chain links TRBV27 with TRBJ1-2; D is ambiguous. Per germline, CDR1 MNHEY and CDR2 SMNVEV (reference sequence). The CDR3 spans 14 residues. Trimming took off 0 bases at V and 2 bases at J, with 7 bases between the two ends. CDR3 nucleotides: TGTGCCAGCAGTTTATCCTTCCAGAACTATGGCTACACCTTC. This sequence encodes CASSLSFQNYGYTF.

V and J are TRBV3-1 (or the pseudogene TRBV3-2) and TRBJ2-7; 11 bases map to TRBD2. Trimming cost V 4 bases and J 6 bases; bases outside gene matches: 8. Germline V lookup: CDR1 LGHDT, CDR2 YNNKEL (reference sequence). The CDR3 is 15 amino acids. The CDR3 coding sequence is TGTGCCAGCAGCCGTAGCGGGGGGGCGGCTGGCGAGCAGTACTTC. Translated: CASSRSGGAAGEQYF.

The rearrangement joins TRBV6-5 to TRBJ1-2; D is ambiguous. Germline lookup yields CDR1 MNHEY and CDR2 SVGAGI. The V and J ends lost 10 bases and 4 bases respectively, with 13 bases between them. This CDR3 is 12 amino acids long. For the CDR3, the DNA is TGTGCCACCGTTACGGGATTCTATGGCTACACCTTC. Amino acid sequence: CATVTGFYGYTF.

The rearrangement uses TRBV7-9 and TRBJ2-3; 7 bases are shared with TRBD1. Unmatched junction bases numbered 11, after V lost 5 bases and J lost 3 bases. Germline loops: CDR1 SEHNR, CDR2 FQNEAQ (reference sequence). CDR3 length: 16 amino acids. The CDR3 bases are TGTGCCAGCAGCGACAGGGTCCTGGGGCTGACAGATACGCAGTATTTT. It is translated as CASSDRVLGLTDTQYF. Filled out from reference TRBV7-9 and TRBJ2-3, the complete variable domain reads DTGVSQNPRHKITKRGQNVTFRCDPISEHNRLYWYRQTLGQGPEFLTYFQNEAQLEKSRLLSDRFSAERPKGSFSTLEIQRTEQGDSAMYLCASSDRVLGLTDTQYFGPGTRLTVL.

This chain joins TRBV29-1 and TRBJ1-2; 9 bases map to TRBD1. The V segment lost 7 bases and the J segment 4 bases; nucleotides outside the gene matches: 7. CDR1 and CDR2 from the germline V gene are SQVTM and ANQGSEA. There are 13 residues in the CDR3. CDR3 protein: CSAGPDRGYGYTF. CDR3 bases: TGCAGCGCCGGCCCGGACAGGGGCTATGGCTACACCTTC.

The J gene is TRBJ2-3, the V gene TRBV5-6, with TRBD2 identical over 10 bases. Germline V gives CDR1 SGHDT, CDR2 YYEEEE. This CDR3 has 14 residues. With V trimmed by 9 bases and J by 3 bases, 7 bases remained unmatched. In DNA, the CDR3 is TGTGCCACTAAACGTAGCGGGGGGACAGATACGCAGTATTTT. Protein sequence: CATKRSGGTDTQYF.

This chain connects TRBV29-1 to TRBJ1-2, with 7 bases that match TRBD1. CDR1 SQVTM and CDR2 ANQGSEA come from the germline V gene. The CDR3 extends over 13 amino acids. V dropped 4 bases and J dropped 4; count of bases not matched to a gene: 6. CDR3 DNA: TGCAGCGTTGGGTCAGGGGGAGCCTATGGCTACACCTTC. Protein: CSVGSGGAYGYTF.

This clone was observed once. CDR3 nucleotide sequence: TGTGCCATCTCGGTCAGGACAGGAGCGAACACCGGGGAGCTGTTTTTT. It encodes CAISVRTGANTGELFF. The V and J genes are TRBV10-3 and TRBJ2-2; 7 bases map to TRBD1. Germline CDR1 and CDR2: ENHRY and SYGVKD. The CDR3 sequence is 16 residues long. The V segment lost 8 bases and the J segment 0 bases; nucleotides outside the gene matches: 9.

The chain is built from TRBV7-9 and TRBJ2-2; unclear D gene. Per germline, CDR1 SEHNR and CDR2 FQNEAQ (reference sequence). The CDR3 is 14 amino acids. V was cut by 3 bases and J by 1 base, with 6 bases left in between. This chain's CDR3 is CASSLARNTGELFF. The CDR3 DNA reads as TGTGCCAGCAGCTTGGCAAGGAACACCGGGGAGCTGTTTTTT.

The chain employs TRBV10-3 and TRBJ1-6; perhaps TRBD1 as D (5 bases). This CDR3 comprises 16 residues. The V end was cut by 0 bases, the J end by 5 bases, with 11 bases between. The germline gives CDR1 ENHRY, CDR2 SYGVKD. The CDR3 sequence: CAISESAVQDNSPLHF. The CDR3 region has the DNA TGTGCCATCAGTGAGTCGGCGGTACAGGATAATTCACCCCTCCACTTT.

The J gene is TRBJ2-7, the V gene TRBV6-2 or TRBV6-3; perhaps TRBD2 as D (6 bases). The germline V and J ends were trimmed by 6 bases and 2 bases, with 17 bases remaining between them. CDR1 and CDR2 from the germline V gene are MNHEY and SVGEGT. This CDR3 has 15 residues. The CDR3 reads CASSANRGSPYEQYF. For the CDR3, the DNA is TGTGCCAGCAGCGCCAACCGGGGGTCCCCCTACGAGCAGTACTTC.

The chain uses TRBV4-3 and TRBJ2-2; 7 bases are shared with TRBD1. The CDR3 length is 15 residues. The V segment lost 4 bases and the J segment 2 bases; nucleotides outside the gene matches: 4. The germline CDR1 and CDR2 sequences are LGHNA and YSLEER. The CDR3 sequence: CASSPGQPNTGELFF. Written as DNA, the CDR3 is TGCGCCAGCAGCCCGGGACAGCCTAACACCGGGGAGCTGTTTTTT.